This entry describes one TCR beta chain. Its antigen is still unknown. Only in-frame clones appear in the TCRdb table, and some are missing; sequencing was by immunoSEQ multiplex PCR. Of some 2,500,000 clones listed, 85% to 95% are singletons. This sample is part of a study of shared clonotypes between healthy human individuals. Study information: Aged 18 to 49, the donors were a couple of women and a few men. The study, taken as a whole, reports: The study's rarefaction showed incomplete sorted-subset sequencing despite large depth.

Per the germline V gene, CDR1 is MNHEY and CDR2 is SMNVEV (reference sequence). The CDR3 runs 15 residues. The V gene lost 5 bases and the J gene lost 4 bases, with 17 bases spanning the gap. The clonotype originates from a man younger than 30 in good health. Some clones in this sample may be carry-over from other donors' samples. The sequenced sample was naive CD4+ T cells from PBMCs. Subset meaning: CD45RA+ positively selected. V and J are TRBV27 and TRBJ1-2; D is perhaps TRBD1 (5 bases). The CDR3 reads CASSGIDSRGYGYTF. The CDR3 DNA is TGTGCCAGCAGTGGAATAGACAGTAGGGGCTATGGCTACACCTTC.